The 13 T cell receptor beta chains below were found in one sample sequenced in a study of neurological immune-mediated disorders. Each CDR3 protein gets one entry after TCRdb re-called the 5' RACE reads with MiXCR. The data contain about 70,000 distinct CDR3 sequences, about 3% of them singletons. Material: PBMCs. These TCRs come from a woman aged 45-60 years with multiple sclerosis.

This clonotype was seen repeatedly, ten times or more. The V call is TRBV9, the J call TRBJ1-3; the D gene is possibly TRBD1 (5 bases). Germline lookup yields CDR1 SGDLS and CDR2 YYNGEE. The CDR3 is 12 amino acids. Trimming removed 7 bases at V and 5 bases at J, with 10 bases between. CDR3 in DNA: TGTGCCAGCGGACGGGGGAGAAACACCATATATTTT. Its protein product is CASGRGRNTIYF. The full variable domain, rest sourced from reference TRBV9 and TRBJ1-3, is DSGVTQTPKHLITATGQRVTLRCSPRSGDLSVYWYQQSLDQGLQFLIQYYNGEERAKGNILERFSAQQFPDLHSELNLSSLELGDSALYFCASGRGRNTIYFGEGSWLTVV.

This clonotype was seen repeatedly, ten times or more. The rearrangement links TRBV20-1 to TRBJ2-3; no reliable D call. Looked up from germline, CDR1 is DFQATT and CDR2 is SNEGSKA (reference sequence). This CDR3 has 13 residues. With 5 bases removed from V and 6 bases from J, the gap between germline ends came to 15 bases. CDR3 bases: TGCAGTGCTTTCCTGCCGGGTGATGATACGCAGTATTTT. Amino acids: CSAFLPGDDTQYF.

Ten or more counts support this clonotype. CDR3 DNA sequence: TGTGCCAGCAGCTTAACCGGAAACACCATATATTTT. Translation: CASSLTGNTIYF. The V and J genes are TRBV7-2 and TRBJ1-3, with unresolved D. Germline CDR1 is SGHTA and CDR2 is FQGNSA. CDR3 length: 12 amino acids. Trimming removed 2 bases from V and 4 bases from J, with 3 bases in between.

This clonotype was detected ten times or more. This chain connects TRBV6-2 or TRBV6-3 to TRBJ2-1; D remains unclear. Germline assignment: CDR1 MNHEY and CDR2 SVGEGT. This CDR3 contains 12 residues. Trimming took off 2 bases at V and 9 bases at J, with 8 bases between the two ends. The CDR3 spells CASSYSGSEQFF. The CDR3 nucleotides read TGTGCCAGCAGTTACAGTGGTTCTGAGCAGTTCTTC.

This clonotype was detected ten times or more. This chain links TRBV5-1 with TRBJ2-3; TRBD2 matches 9 bases. Germline V gene sequence: CDR1 SGHRS, CDR2 YFSETQ. Trimming removed 0 bases from V and 5 bases from J; junction bases left unmatched: 7. CDR3 length: 16 amino acids. In DNA, the CDR3 is TGCGCCAGCAGCTTGGATAGCCTAGCGGGAAGAGATACGCAGTATTTT. This gives the protein CASSLDSLAGRDTQYF.

This clonotype was observed at least ten times. V usage is TRBV5-5 and J usage is TRBJ2-7; perhaps TRBD2 as D (6 bases). Germline V gene data show CDR1 as SGHKS and CDR2 as YYEKEE (reference sequence). This CDR3 region has 15 residues. Trimming stripped 4 bases from V and 2 bases from J, with 16 bases between. The CDR3, as DNA: TGTGCCAGCAGCCCGCGGGGATTGGGGGCCTACGAGCAGTACGTC. Residues: CASSPRGLGAYEQYV.

This clonotype was observed many times. The genes are TRBV9 and TRBJ2-2; D assignment may be TRBD1 or TRBD2 (6 bases each). The CDR3 is 16 residues long. Germline V gene data show CDR1 as SGDLS and CDR2 as YYNGEE. Trimming stripped 0 bases from V and 5 bases from J, with 14 bases between. The CDR3 here is CASSVAPGGGTGELFF. CDR3 sequence (DNA): TGTGCCAGCAGCGTAGCTCCCGGGGGCGGAACCGGGGAGCTGTTTTTT.

This clonotype was detected ten times or more. This rearrangement joins TRBV7-2 to TRBJ2-7; 7 bases are shared with TRBD2. This CDR3 has 16 amino acids. The ends lost 3 bases at V and 0 bases at J; junction bases unmatched: 8. Germline V CDR1 and CDR2: SGHTA, FQGNSA. The CDR3 protein is CASSLFAGVGSYEQYF. The CDR3 region has the DNA TGTGCCAGCAGCTTGTTCGCGGGAGTGGGCTCCTACGAGCAGTACTTC.

This clonotype was counted ten times or more. The rearrangement joins TRBV5-6 to TRBJ1-1; unclear D gene. Germline assignment: CDR1 SGHDT and CDR2 YYEEEE. V was clipped by 4 bases and J by 1 base, with 11 bases between them. CDR3 size: 14 residues. The CDR3 is CASSPRRTNTEAFF. The CDR3 nucleotides read TGTGCCAGCAGCCCGCGACGGACGAACACTGAAGCTTTCTTT.

This clonotype has at least ten counts. The V call is TRBV2, the J call TRBJ2-2, with D possibly being TRBD1 or TRBD2 (5 bases each). The germline V gene encodes CDR1 SNHLY and CDR2 FYNNEI. Trimming took off 4 bases at V and 6 bases at J, with 15 bases between the two ends. This CDR3 region has 15 residues. Here the CDR3 DNA reads TGTGCCAGCAGTGTCCACAGGATGAGGGCCGGGGAGCTGTTTTTT. Protein: CASSVHRMRAGELFF.

This clonotype was detected many times. The chain uses TRBV10-3 and TRBJ1-2, with 10 bases fitting TRBD1. The V gene's germline CDR1 is ENHRY and CDR2 SYGVKD. Germline trimming cut 8 bases from V and 4 bases from J; bases unmatched to any gene: 10. The length of the CDR3 is 15 residues. In DNA form, the CDR3 reads TGTGCCATCTCTCCGACAGGGGGCTCCCCCTATGGCTACACCTTC. It yields the protein CAISPTGGSPYGYTF.

V and J are TRBV6-4 and TRBJ2-2; a possible D gene is TRBD2 (6 bases). Germline lookup yields CDR1 MRHNA and CDR2 SNTAGT. The CDR3 consists of 15 residues. Deletions cut 4 bases from V and 4 bases from J, with 13 bases between. The CDR3 DNA sequence: TGTGCCAGCAGTGTGGATATGGGGGGCACCGGGGAGCTGTTTTTT. It is translated as CASSVDMGGTGELFF.

The table lists this clonotype with many counts. The V gene is TRBV7-2, the J gene TRBJ2-2; D gene unclear. The length of the CDR3 is 14 residues. The germline V gene has CDR1 SGHTA and CDR2 FQGNSA. V was shortened by 5 bases and J by 6 bases, with 13 bases between the two germline ends. CDR3 sequence: CASSRSSVAGELFF. For the CDR3, the DNA is TGTGCCAGCAGCCGCAGTAGTGTCGCCGGGGAGCTGTTTTTT.